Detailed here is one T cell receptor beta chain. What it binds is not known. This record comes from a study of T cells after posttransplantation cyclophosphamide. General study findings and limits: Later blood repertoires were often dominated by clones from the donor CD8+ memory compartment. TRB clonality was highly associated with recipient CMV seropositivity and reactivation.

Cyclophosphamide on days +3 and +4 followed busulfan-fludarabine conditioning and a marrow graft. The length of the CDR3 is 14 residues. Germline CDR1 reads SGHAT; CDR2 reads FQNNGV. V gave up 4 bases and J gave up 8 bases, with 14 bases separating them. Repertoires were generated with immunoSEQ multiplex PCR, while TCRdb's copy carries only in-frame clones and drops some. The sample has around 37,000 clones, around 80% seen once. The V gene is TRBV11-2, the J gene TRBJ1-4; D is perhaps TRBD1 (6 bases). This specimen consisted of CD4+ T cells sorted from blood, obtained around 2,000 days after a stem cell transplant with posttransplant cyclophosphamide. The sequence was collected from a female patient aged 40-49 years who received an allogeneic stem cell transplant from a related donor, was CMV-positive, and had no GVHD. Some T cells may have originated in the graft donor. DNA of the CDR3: TGTGCCAGCAGCTGGGGGCGAGCAGAGGAAAAACTGTTTTTT. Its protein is CASSWGRAEEKLFF.